A single sample gave rise to the 15 T cell receptor beta chains below, sequenced in a study of shared clonotypes between healthy human individuals. Here immunoSEQ multiplex PCR was the method, and the copy in TCRdb shows in-frame clones only, minus some. The data show some 2,400,000 clones, with approximately 94% seen just once and about 0.13% held by the top ten. Sequencing was carried out using naive CD4+ T cells sorted from blood. This sample's subset: CD45RA+ positively selected. The origin of the receptors is a man aged 18 to 30 in good health.

This sequence joins TRBV6-1 and TRBJ1-1; TRBD1 aligns across 9 bases. Unmatched junction bases numbered 5, after V lost 6 bases and J lost 3 bases. CDR1 and CDR2 (germline): MNHNS, SASEGT. The CDR3 is 14 residues long. In DNA form, the CDR3 reads TGTGCCAGCAGAAGGACAGGGGCAGACACTGAAGCTTTCTTT. It encodes CASRRTGADTEAFF.

V gene TRBV2 combines with J gene TRBJ1-5, with D unresolved. V was shortened by 0 bases and J by 4 bases, with 16 bases between the two germline ends. The CDR3 is 17 amino acids. Germline V gives CDR1 SNHLY, CDR2 FYNNEI. CDR3 amino acids: CASSEARPGRRNQPQHF. DNA of the CDR3: TGTGCCAGCAGTGAAGCGAGACCTGGGCGGAGGAATCAGCCCCAGCATTTT.

This sequence joins TRBV6-6 and TRBJ2-7; 7 bases match TRBD1. Trimming at V came to 7 bases and at J to 4 bases, leaving 13 bases not matched to a gene. Germline loops: CDR1 MNHNY, CDR2 SVGAGI (reference sequence). The CDR3 covers 15 residues. The CDR3 reads CASIGSSDRSYEQYF. DNA for the CDR3: TGTGCCAGCATAGGTTCGTCGGACAGGTCGTACGAGCAGTACTTC.

The V and J genes are TRBV4-1 and TRBJ1-6, with TRBD1 as a possible D gene (5 bases). V was shortened by 0 bases and J by 0 bases, with 15 bases between the two germline ends. The CDR3 contains 19 residues. Germline lookup yields CDR1 MGHRA and CDR2 YSYEKL. CDR3 in DNA: TGCGCCAGCAGCCAAGAATGGTCAGGGACTTTCTCCTATAATTCACCCCTCCACTTT. It yields the protein CASSQEWSGTFSYNSPLHF.

V gene TRBV21-1 combines with J gene TRBJ2-3; the table's D call, TRBD2, has no DNA check behind it. TRBV21-1 is designated a pseudogene. The CDR3 is 16 amino acids. The CDR3 region is CASSRRGAARTDTQYF. Written as DNA, the CDR3 is TGTGCCAGCAGCCGACGCGGCGCAGCTCGCACAGATACGCAGTATTTT.

The chain employs TRBV5-4 and TRBJ2-1; D uncertain. Trimming took off 0 bases at V and 4 bases at J, with 14 bases between the two ends. The germline V gene encodes CDR1 SGHNT and CDR2 YYREEE (reference sequence). The CDR3 sequence is 16 residues long. The DNA for the CDR3 is TGTGCCAGCAGCTTGGCCGGAGCTAGTGGTTACAATGAGCAGTTCTTC. Translation: CASSLAGASGYNEQFF.

This clone was seen once. The CDR3 coding sequence is TGTGCCAGCTCACCGGGGACAGGGGATGGGACTGAAGCTTTCTTT. It translates to CASSPGTGDGTEAFF. The gene calls are TRBV18 and TRBJ1-1; 10 nucleotides agree with TRBD1. This CDR3 spans 15 amino acids. The V gene's germline CDR1 is KGHSH and CDR2 LQKENI. V gave up 3 bases and J gave up 5 bases; unmatched junction bases: 6. Complete variable domain (other parts from reference TRBV18 and TRBJ1-1): NAGVMQNPRHLVRRRGQEARLRCSPMKGHSHVYWYRQLPEEGLKFMVYLQKENIIDESGMPKERFSAEFPKEGPSILRIQQVVRGDSAAYFCASSPGTGDGTEAFFGQGTRLTVV.

This sequence joins TRBV9 and TRBJ1-4; D is possibly TRBD1 (6 bases). The CDR3 runs 15 residues. V gave up 1 base and J gave up 6 bases, with 13 bases separating them. Germline assignment: CDR1 SGDLS and CDR2 YYNGEE. For the CDR3, the DNA is TGTGCCAGCAGCGTATTAGGGGGTAGCGATGAAAAACTGTTTTTT. It is translated as CASSVLGGSDEKLFF.

The V and J genes are TRBV5-1 and TRBJ2-7; D may be TRBD2 (5 bases). V lost 8 bases, J lost 2 bases, and 17 bases lay in between. Germline CDR1 reads SGHRS; CDR2 reads YFSETQ. CDR3 length: 14 residues. The CDR3 DNA reads TGCGCCAGAAAGCGGCAGTCGTTGACCTACGAGCAGTACTTC. Its translation is CARKRQSLTYEQYF.

The chain is built from TRBV7-9 and TRBJ2-5; 7 nucleotides align to TRBD1. This CDR3 has 15 amino acids. V shed 6 bases, J shed 0 bases, and the junction held 7 bases outside the gene matches. Germline V gene sequence: CDR1 SEHNR, CDR2 FQNEAQ (reference sequence). This CDR3 reads CASSAGTVNQETQYF. CDR3 bases: TGTGCCAGCAGTGCCGGGACAGTAAACCAAGAGACCCAGTACTTC.

The V gene is TRBV4-1, the J gene TRBJ2-2, with D unresolved. V lost 1 base, J lost 5 bases, and 14 bases lay in between. This CDR3 spans 16 amino acids. Germline CDR1 MGHRA, CDR2 YSYEKL. In DNA, the CDR3 is TGCGCCAGCAGCCAAGGGAGACAAACCGGGACCGGGGAGCTGTTTTTT. It translates to CASSQGRQTGTGELFF.

This rearrangement joins TRBV6-5 to TRBJ1-1; 10 nucleotides line up with TRBD1. V gave up 6 bases and J gave up 5 bases; unmatched junction bases: 9. CDR1 MNHEY and CDR2 SVGAGI come from the germline V gene. This CDR3 has 15 residues. The CDR3 DNA sequence: TGTGCCAGCAGCCAAATACGGACAGGGGGAACTGAAGCTTTCTTT. It translates to CASSQIRTGGTEAFF.

This clone has a single count. In the same sample, other DNA sequences code for this CDR3. This chain links TRBV5-1 with TRBJ2-1; D might be TRBD1 (5 bases). The CDR3 loop spans 15 amino acids. Trimming removed 0 bases from V and 1 base from J, with 8 bases in between. CDR1 and CDR2 (germline): SGHRS, YFSETQ. Written as DNA, the CDR3 is TGCGCCAGCAGCTTGGACAGGCCTTCCTACAATGAGCAGTTCTTC. It translates to CASSLDRPSYNEQFF.

As to this clone: Different DNA sequences within this sample yield the same CDR3. The chain carries TRBV28 and TRBJ1-2, with D maybe TRBD1 (5 bases). The CDR3 extends over 12 amino acids. V lost 6 bases and J 5 bases, leaving 10 bases between the germline ends. In germline, CDR1 is MDHEN, CDR2 SYDVKM. CDR3 residues: CASSGTAYGYTF. The DNA of the CDR3 is TGTGCCAGCAGCGGGACCGCGTATGGCTACACCTTC.

The chain links TRBV27 to TRBJ2-7, with 9 positions matching TRBD1. V lost 3 bases and J lost 5; bases outside the gene matches: 8. This CDR3 spans 15 amino acids. Germline V gene data show CDR1 as MNHEY and CDR2 as SMNVEV (reference sequence). The CDR3 loop reads CASSFMNTGGHEQYF. CDR3 bases: TGTGCCAGCAGTTTTATGAACACAGGGGGCCACGAGCAGTACTTC.